This T cell receptor (beta chain) was sequenced in a study of blood T cell repertoires in COVID-19. The germline V gene encodes CDR1 PRHDT and CDR2 FYEKMQ (reference sequence). The length of the CDR3 is 18 residues. J lost 5 bases, V lost 4 bases, and 15 bases had no gene match. In the original workflow: Reference gene primers were amplified, and this amplification served to estimate nucleated cell counts. Generated by immunoSEQ multiplex PCR, the TCRdb table keeps only in-frame clones and is missing some. That table supplies the V and J calls and clone size; D and trimming were determined from the DNA. The sample includes more than 50,000 clones, about 73% of them seen just once.

The clonotype originates from a woman older than 75 with acute or convalescent COVID-19. The sequenced sample consisted of peripheral blood. This rearrangement joins TRBV13 to TRBJ2-1, with 9 bases lining up with TRBD2. The CDR3 reads CASSSRFSGRAIDNEQFF. CDR3 in DNA: TGTGCCAGCAGCTCCCGTTTTAGCGGGAGAGCCATTGACAATGAGCAGTTCTTC. The full variable domain, in which reference TRBV13 and TRBJ2-1 provide the parts outside the CDR3, is AAGVIQSPRHLIKEKRETATLKCYPIPRHDTVYWYQQGPGQDPQFLISFYEKMQSDKGSIPDRFSAQQFSDYHSELNMSSLELGDSALYFCASSSRFSGRAIDNEQFFGPGTRLTVL.